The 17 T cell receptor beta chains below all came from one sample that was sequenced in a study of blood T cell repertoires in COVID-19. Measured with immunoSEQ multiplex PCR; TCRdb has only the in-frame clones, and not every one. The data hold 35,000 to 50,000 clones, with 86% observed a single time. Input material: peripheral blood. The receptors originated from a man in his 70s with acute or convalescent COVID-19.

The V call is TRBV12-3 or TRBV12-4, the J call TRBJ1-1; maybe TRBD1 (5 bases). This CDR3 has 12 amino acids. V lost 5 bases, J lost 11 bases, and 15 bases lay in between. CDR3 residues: CASSITGGMAFF. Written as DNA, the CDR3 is TGTGCCAGCAGTATAACCGGGGGGATGGCTTTCTTT.

CDR3 region: CASSPEGWSTEAFF. DNA for the CDR3: TGTGCCAGCAGCCCGGAGGGGTGGTCCACTGAAGCTTTCTTT. This chain connects TRBV14 to TRBJ1-1; tentative D call: TRBD1 (5 bases). CDR3 length equals 14 residues. The V end was cut by 4 bases, the J end by 4 bases, with 13 bases between. The germline V gene encodes CDR1 SGHDN and CDR2 FVKESK. Based on the CDR3 plus reference TRBV14 and TRBJ1-1, the full variable domain is EAGVTQFPSHSVIEKGQTVTLRCDPISGHDNLYWYRRVMGKEIKFLLHFVKESKQDESGMPNNRFLAERTGGTYSTLKVQPAELEDSGVYFCASSPEGWSTEAFFGQGTRLTVV.

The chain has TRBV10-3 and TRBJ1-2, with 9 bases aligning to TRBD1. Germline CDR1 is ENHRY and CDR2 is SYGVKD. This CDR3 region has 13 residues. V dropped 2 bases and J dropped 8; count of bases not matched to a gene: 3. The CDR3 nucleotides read TGTGCCATCAGTGAGACAGGGGGCAAGGGCTACACCTTC. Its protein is CAISETGGKGYTF.

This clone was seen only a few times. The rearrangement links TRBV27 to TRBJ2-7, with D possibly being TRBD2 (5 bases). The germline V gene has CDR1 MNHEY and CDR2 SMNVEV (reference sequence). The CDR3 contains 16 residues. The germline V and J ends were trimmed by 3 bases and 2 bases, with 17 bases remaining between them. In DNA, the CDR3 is TGTGCCAGCAGTTTTCAGGTTAGCGCCCGGACCTACGAGCAGTACTTC. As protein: CASSFQVSARTYEQYF.

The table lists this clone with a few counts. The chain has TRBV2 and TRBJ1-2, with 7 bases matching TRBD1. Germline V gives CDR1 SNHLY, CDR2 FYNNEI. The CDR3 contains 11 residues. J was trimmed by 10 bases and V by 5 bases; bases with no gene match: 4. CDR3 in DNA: TGTGCCAGCAGTTGGGACAGTGACTACACCTTC. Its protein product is CASSWDSDYTF. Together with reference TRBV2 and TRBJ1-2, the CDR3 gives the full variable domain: EPEVTQTPSHQVTQMGQEVILRCVPISNHLYFYWYRQILGQKVEFLVSFYNNEISEKSEIFDDQFSVERPDGSNFTLKIRSTKLEDSAMYFCASSWDSDYTFGSGTRLTVV.

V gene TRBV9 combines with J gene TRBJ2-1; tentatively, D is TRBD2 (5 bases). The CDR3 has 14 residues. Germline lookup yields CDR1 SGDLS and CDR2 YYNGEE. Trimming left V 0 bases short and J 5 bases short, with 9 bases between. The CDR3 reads CASSVVAKHNEQFF. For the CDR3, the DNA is TGTGCCAGCAGCGTAGTAGCGAAGCACAATGAGCAGTTCTTC.

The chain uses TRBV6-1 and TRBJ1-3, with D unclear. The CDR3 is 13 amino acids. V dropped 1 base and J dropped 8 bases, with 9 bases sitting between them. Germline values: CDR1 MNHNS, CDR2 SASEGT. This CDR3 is CASSEETTHTIYF. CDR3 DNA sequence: TGTGCCAGCAGTGAAGAGACAACGCACACCATATATTTT.

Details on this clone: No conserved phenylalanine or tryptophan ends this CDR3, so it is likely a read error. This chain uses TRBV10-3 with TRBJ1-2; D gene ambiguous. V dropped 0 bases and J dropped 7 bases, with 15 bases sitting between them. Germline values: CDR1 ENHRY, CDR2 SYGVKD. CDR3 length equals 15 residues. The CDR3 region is CAISESGRSSSGYTL. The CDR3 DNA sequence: TGTGCCATCAGTGAGTCGGGCCGAAGCTCAAGTGGCTACACCCTC.

The DNA for the CDR3 is TGTGCCAGCATGTTTGGACAGGCTCAAGAGACCCAGTACTTC. This translates into CASMFGQAQETQYF. The chain recombines TRBV28 with TRBJ2-5; 7 bases align to TRBD1. The length of the CDR3 is 14 residues. Germline-derived CDR1 and CDR2 are MDHEN and SYDVKM. V lost 7 bases and J lost 2; bases outside the gene matches: 7.

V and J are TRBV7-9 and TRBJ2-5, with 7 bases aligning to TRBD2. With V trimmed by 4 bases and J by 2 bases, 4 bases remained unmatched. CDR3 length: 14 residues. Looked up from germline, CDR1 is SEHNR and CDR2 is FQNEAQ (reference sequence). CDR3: CASSSGLGQETQYF. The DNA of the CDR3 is TGTGCCAGCAGCTCCGGACTAGGGCAAGAGACCCAGTACTTC.

The chain's CDR3 is CASSIAEKLFF. CDR3 DNA sequence: TGTGCCAGTAGTATTGCGGAAAAACTGTTTTTT. V gene TRBV19 combines with J gene TRBJ1-4, with no clear D. Germline CDR1 and CDR2: LNHDA and SQIVND (reference sequence). The length of the CDR3 is 11 residues. V was shortened by 3 bases and J by 8 bases, with 4 bases between the two germline ends.

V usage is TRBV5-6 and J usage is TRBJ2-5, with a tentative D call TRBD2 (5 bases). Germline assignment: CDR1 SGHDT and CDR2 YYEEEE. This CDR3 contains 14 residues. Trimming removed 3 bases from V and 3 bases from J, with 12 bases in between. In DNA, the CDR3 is TGTGCCAGCAGCTGGAGGTCTAGTGAAGAGACCCAGTACTTC. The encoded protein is CASSWRSSEETQYF.

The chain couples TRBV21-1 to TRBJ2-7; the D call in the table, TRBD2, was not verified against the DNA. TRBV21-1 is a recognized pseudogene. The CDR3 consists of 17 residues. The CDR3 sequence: CASSKAKAGGSFREQYF. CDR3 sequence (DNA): TGTGCCAGCAGCAAAGCGAAGGCGGGGGGTTCCTTTCGGGAGCAGTACTTC.

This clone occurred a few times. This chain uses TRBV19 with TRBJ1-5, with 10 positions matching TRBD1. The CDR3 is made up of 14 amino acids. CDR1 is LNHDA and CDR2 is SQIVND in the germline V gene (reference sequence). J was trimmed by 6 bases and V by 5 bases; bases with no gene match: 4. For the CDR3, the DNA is TGTGCCAGTAGTTGGGACAGGGGCAGTCAGCCCCAGCATTTT. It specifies CASSWDRGSQPQHF.

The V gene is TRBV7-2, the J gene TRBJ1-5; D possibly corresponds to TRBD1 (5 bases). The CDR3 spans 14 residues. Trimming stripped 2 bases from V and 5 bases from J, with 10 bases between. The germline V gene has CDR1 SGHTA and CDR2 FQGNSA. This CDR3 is CASSLQQAHQPQHF. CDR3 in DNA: TGTGCCAGCAGCTTACAACAGGCCCATCAGCCCCAGCATTTT.

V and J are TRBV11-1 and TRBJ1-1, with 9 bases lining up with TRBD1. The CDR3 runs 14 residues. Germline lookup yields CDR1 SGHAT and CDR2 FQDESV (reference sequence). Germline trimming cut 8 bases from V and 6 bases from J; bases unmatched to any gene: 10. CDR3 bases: TGTGCCAGCGGCCGGGACAGGGCCAGATCTGAAGCTTTCTTT. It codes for CASGRDRARSEAFF. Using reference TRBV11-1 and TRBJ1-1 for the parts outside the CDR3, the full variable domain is EAEVAQSPRYKITEKSQAVAFWCDPISGHATLYWYRQILGQGPELLVQFQDESVVDDSQLPKDRFSAERLKGVDSTLKIQPAELGDSAMYLCASGRDRARSEAFFGQGTRLTVV.

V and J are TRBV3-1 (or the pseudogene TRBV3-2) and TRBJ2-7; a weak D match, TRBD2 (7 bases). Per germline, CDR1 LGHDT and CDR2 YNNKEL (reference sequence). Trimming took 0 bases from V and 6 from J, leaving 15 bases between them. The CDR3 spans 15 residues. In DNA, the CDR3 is TGTGCCAGCAGCCAAGATCTGGCAGGGGAGGGCGAGCAGTACTTC. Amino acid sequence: CASSQDLAGEGEQYF.